The present entry profiles one TCR beta chain with its context. Its specificity is not known. This sample was taken from a study of T cell responses to AZD1222 COVID-19 vaccine. Study-wide context: Second doses were pooled across both intervals (about 4 or about 12 weeks). Findings and caveats of the study: Compared with day 0, the breadth and depth of the Spike-specific TCR repertoire rose significantly after two doses of AZD1222. Donors were mostly white British, more females; clonal diversity possibly underestimated.

TCRdb keeps only in-frame clones here, not all; method: immunoSEQ multiplex PCR. The sample holds about 120,000 clones; about 91% are singletons and the top ten take about 2.7%. In germline, CDR1 is SNHLY, CDR2 FYNNEI. The CDR3 has 15 amino acids. The trim removed 8 bases at V and 2 bases at J, leaving 5 bases unmatched. Sequenced here: peripheral blood, sampled on day 0 of AZD1222 vaccination. This chain links TRBV2 with TRBJ2-1; the match to TRBD2 covers 11 bases. The clonotype originates from an adult in good health. CDR3 sequence (DNA): TGTGCCAGCCGCCCGGGACTAGCGGCCTACAATGAGCAGTTCTTC. Encoded protein: CASRPGLAAYNEQFF.